This entry is about one TCR beta chain. Its antigen is still unknown. This record belongs to a study of T cell responses to AZD1222 COVID-19 vaccine. Study at large: Pooled together were second doses at about 4 or about 12 weeks.

Study-level findings and limits: After two AZD1222 doses, spike-specific TCR breadth and depth rose versus day 0. Only 6 or 7 individuals given AZD1222 were seropositive at baseline. Regions 160-218 and 743-854 dominated among vaccine-associated CD4 TCRs spanning spike.

Using immunoSEQ multiplex PCR, the repertoire was profiled, and TCRdb retains in-frame clones only, with some absent. Among around 100,000 clones listed, about 86% were seen once. V lost 3 bases, J lost 7 bases, and 7 bases stayed unmatched. The CDR3 spans 14 residues. Germline V lookup: CDR1 MDHEN, CDR2 SYDVKM. Material: peripheral blood, obtained on day 0 of AZD1222 vaccination. The V call is TRBV28, the J call TRBJ1-2; 8 positions match TRBD1. The receptor's source is an adult in good health. The CDR3 here is CASSLRGRGLGYTF. DNA of the CDR3: TGTGCCAGCAGTTTGAGGGGCAGGGGGCTTGGCTACACCTTC.